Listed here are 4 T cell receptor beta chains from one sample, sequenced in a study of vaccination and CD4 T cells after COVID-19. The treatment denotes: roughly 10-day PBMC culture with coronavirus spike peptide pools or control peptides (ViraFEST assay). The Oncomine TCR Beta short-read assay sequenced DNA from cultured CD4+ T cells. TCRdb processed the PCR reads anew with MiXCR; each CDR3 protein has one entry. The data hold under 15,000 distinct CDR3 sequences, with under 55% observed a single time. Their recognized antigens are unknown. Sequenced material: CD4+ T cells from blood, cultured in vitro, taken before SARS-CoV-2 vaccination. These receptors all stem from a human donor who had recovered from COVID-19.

The CDR3 reads CASSGDSNYGYTF. The DNA of the CDR3 is TGCGCCAGCAGCGGTGACAGTAACTATGGCTACACCTTC. V and J are TRBV5-1 and TRBJ1-2, with D maybe TRBD1 (5 bases). The CDR3 is made up of 13 amino acids. The germline V gene has CDR1 SGHRS and CDR2 YFSETQ. The V gene lost 4 bases and the J gene lost 1 base, with 8 bases spanning the gap.

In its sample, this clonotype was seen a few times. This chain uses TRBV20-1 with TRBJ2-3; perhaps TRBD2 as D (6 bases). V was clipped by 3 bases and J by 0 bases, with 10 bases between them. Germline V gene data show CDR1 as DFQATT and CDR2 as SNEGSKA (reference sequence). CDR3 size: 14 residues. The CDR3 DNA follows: TGCAGTGCTAGGGGGGGACCTAGCACAGATACGCAGTATTTT. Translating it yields CSARGGPSTDTQYF.

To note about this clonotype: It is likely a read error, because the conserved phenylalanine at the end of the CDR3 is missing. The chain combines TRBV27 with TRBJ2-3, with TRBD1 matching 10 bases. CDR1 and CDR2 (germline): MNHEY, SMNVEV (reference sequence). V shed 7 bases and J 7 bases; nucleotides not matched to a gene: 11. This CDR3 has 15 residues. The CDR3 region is CASTPFGTGDNTQYS. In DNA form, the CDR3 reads TGTGCCAGCACCCCCTTCGGGACAGGGGACAATACGCAGTATTCT.

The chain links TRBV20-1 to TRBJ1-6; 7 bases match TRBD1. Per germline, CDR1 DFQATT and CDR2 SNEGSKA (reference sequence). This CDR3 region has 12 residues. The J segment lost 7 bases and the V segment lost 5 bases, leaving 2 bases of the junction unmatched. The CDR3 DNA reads TGCAGTGCTCGACAGGGAAATTCACCCCTCCACTTT. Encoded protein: CSARQGNSPLHF.